This paragraph reports one TCR beta chain. The table lists this clone with a few counts. Its cognate antigen has yet to be identified. No qualities accompany the bases; no much larger clone lies one base away. CDR1 and CDR2 are drawn from the germline V gene: SGHTA, FQGNSA. Relative to germline, V is missing 1 base and J is missing 2 bases, with 5 bases of the junction outside any gene match. Including cysteine and phenylalanine, the CDR3 has 15 amino acids. Just the 45-base CDR3 DNA is kept, in frame starting at base 1. The cohort was made up of approximately 700 healthy bone marrow donors. At the time of sampling, all cohort members were nominally healthy, though unrecorded immune exposures were likely present. The donor tested CMV seropositive and was one of the 289 seropositive cohort members. Each donor provided a peripheral blood sample, and peripheral blood mononuclear cells were used for TCR beta sequencing. The Qiagen DNeasy Blood Extraction Kit was used to extract genomic DNA from the blood cell samples.

The library was made by the immunoSEQ multiplex PCR assay. For the multiplex PCR, a mixture combining 60 forward primers for TCR Vbeta segments and 13 reverse primers for TCR Jbeta segments was used. The CDR3 region of rearranged TCR beta genes was amplified from genomic DNA with a multiplex PCR assay. On the Illumina HiSeq System, the amplified TCR beta libraries were sequenced as 87-base-pair reads. The paper's processing steps were these. In a later analysis, some 80 million unique TCR beta chains were counted across the roughly 670 repertoires, and roughly 11 million of these chains were shared by at least two donors. A nearest-neighbor algorithm error-corrected the raw reads and collapsed the reads into unique sequences, merging closely related sequences to remove PCR and sequencing errors. CDR3 sequences were aligned to IMGT reference sequences to assign V, D and J gene segments. For a sequence to be retained, a match of at least six nucleotides was required to both a V gene segment and a J gene segment. Rearrangements were classified as productive when the CDR3 lacked stop codons and remained in frame with V and J, and all other rearrangements were classified as non-productive. Following IMGT convention, CDR3 was defined as the stretch from the second conserved V-encoded cysteine up to the conserved J-encoded phenylalanine. The earlier analysis of 500 to 750 of the donors excluded any sequence lacking an unambiguous match to a single V gene segment. In an earlier analysis of approximately 590 of the donors, a V segment was called functional when productive rearrangements were above 56.7%, and segregating when the standard deviation between donors exceeded 5%. To diagnose cytomegalovirus status from the catalog of TCR beta chain sequences, a statistical classification framework was built. In a later analysis, V and J genes were assigned by comparing TCR nucleotide sequences against IMGT/GENE-DB human TR gene sequences. In a later analysis, CDR3 sequences and most-parsimonious VDJ recombination scenarios were assigned using the TCRdist pipeline. In a later analysis, each TCR beta chain was defined by its CDR3 amino acid sequence together with its V-gene family, and reads without a unique V-gene family were excluded. In a later analysis, 550 to 650 highly shared, low-generation-probability nucleotide sequences were removed to address suspected cross-contamination and a sequencing artifact. A later analysis calculated a clonal expansion index for each public chain from normalized within-repertoire ranks of inferred template counts. In a later analysis, generation probabilities were computed with a VDJ recombination model fitted to out-of-frame rearrangements, and the resulting probabilities were checked against IGoR. In a later analysis, TCR-TCR, TCR-HLA and TCR-CMV co-occurrence was scored with hypergeometric tests, and a repertoire-size bias correction was applied to TCR pairs. In a later analysis, false discovery rates were estimated by permuting HLA or CMV assignments 20 times. In a later analysis, co-occurring TCRs were grouped with DBSCAN, and TCRdist sequence similarity was added when clustering was performed within HLA-allele-positive subsets. Repertoires with fewer than 30,000 or more than 120,000 public chains, plus five repertoires with anomalous nucleotide sharing, were excluded from co-occurrence clustering. Imported from immuneACCESS, the table was reduced by TCRdb to in-frame sequences with V and J called. These copies leave out some clones; in studies compared against another copy, an unresolved V gene accounts for under half, and the cause of the remainder is not known. D and trimming come from the DNA, and the V and J calls and clone size come from that table. The sample table lists 76,000 or so clones, around 72% of them with a count of one. The ten most abundant clones make up 16% of the sample.

The sample is drawn from a study of cytomegalovirus exposure and HLA in healthy donors (dated 2017 in TCRdb). With respect to the entire study: According to an earlier analysis of 587 of the donors, 150 million to 200 million T cells yielded roughly 100 million unique TCR beta sequences and about 280 Gb of sequence data. In a later analysis, previously published TCR beta repertoires from about 670 donors were re-analyzed and high-resolution HLA genotyping was added so that TCR occurrence patterns could be studied. The study aimed to test whether signatures of past pathogen exposure could be identified by cataloging public T cell receptors. Donor age, sex, ethnicity and CMV serostatus were compiled alongside the repertoire data. Because of strong linkage in the cohort, four to six DR-DQ haplotypes were treated as single units for association and clustering. An earlier analysis of some 600 of the donors applied high-throughput TCR beta sequencing to assess whether each TCR beta V gene segment acted as functional or pseudogenic. Among approximately 370 genotyped donors of the cohort, an average of roughly 230,000 unique TCR beta nucleotide sequences was sequenced per donor, of which 15% to 20% were non-productive. The number of typed donors differed by locus: roughly 629-640 for A, B, C, DRB1 and DQB1; some 500 for DQA1; 606 for DPA1; and about 450 for DPB1. Along with the 666-subject first cohort, a separate validation cohort of around 120 different subjects was used. Using immunosequencing, the study profiled T cell repertoires from 550 to 750 subjects and related those repertoires to cytomegalovirus serostatus. Every discovery cohort repertoire had been produced on one sequencing platform. The later analysis used no new phenotypic data to find candidate immune exposures, relying instead on TCR beta sequences and their occurrence across donors. HLA typing covered class I and class II loci at four-digit resolution. Genome-wide SNP genotypes for about three fifths of the roughly 670 donors were used in a later genetic analysis, which treated that subset as a discovery cohort. The genetic ancestry cluster associated with self-reported Caucasian donors included 65% to 90% of the 398 genotyped donors. An early release covering just under 650 HLA-typed donors comprised roughly 300 gigabases of sequencing data and around 85 million unique TCR sequences. High-throughput TCR immunosequencing, statistical association of individual TCRs with disease status, and machine learning were combined to predict cytomegalovirus infection status. What the research found in general, with its limitations: In a later analysis, HLA-associated TCR beta chains were found to be more clonally expanded and to have lower generation probabilities than equally common non-associated chains. The earlier analysis of approximately 560 of the donors excluded over 15 rarely observed V segments, including chromosome 9 orphons, because counts were too low. Linkage disequilibrium might explain the correlated functional status among segregating V segments, but an unknown experimental factor could not be ruled out. Immune exposure information for the cohort was limited to CMV serostatus. Some IMGT-functional V segments, including TRBV6-2 and TRBV6-3, could not be distinguished by the 87-base-pair reads and were therefore excluded. Compared with the roughly 670-donor mean, donors in an Asian-associated ancestry cluster had fewer N-insertions in productive TCRs, according to a later genetic analysis. In an earlier analysis of around 500 of the donors, most TCR beta V segments appeared in productive rearrangements about 87% or about 30% of the time, broadly matching IMGT annotations. According to a later analysis, most CMV-associated TCR beta chains appeared to be HLA-restricted, and the HLA associations seemed to be driven largely by CMV exposure. Most TCR sequences were seen in very few donors, while some public TCRs were found in many individuals. HLA typing was unavailable for some donors at each locus, so association tests used only the typed subset. V-gene and J-gene trimming of TCR beta chains was associated with a missense DCLRE1C variant in a later genetic analysis, and the association was replicated in an independent cohort. At a false discovery rate of 0.05, a later analysis linked approximately 18,000 TCR beta sequences to specific HLA alleles. Strong co-occurrence of HLA alleles, especially DR and DQ, made assigning TCR associations to individual alleles difficult. The classifier was reported to diagnose cytomegalovirus status with high specificity and sensitivity in both the original cohort and the validation cohort. A further reported finding was that TCR beta sequences accurately predicted the HLA-A and HLA-B alleles for most subjects in the first cohort. The study listed approximately 150 TCR beta chains as associated with cytomegalovirus. The cohort was sequenced for TCR beta chains only, and without alpha or paired-chain data the features that could be detected were limited. The authors suggested that the approach could potentially be extended to other disease states and immunological phenotypes. A later analysis found that TCR association rates varied across HLA loci, with DRB1 alleles showing the most associated TCRs and HLA-C alleles the fewest. In a later analysis, several top co-occurrence clusters were reported to appear linked to parvovirus B19, influenza, CMV and Epstein-Barr virus. A few of the identified cytomegalovirus-associated TCR beta chains were confirmed in vitro to be specific for cytomegalovirus antigens. Roughly uniform sequencing depth across donors was assumed in presence/absence analyses, although this assumption may not hold. The sequencing pipeline was judged likely to have produced a cluster of highly shared sequence variants as a technical artifact.

Recombination joined TRBV7-2 with TRBJ2-7; TRBD1 lines up with 7 middle nucleotides. The sequence was collected from a woman aged 40 to 55 in good health and CMV-seropositive. Sequenced sample: PBMCs. This receptor has the CDR3 CASSLDRGAPYEQYF. The bases read TGTGCCAGCAGCTTAGACAGGGGCGCCCCCTACGAGCAGTACTTC.